The rows below give T cell receptor beta chains drawn from one sample of a study of blood T cell repertoires in COVID-19. Some clones are missing from TCRdb's copy, which holds only in-frame ones; the method was immunoSEQ multiplex PCR. Altogether about 330,000 clones are present, around 90% being singletons, with the ten largest covering around 6%. The sequencing input was PBMCs or T cells enriched from blood (not recorded which). The receptors shown here come from a woman between 25 and 40 years old who had recovered from COVID-19. Both conserved end residues are trimmed from each CDR3. Size tells how often a clone was seen (once, few, many) or the class of an expanded clone, and some rows leave it out.

cdr3_length	v_call	clone_size	cdr3_aa
14	TRBV27	few	ASSFSTSSGANVLT
14	TRBV7-3	once	ASSLGQGVSTDTQY
8	TRBV9	.	ASSGLGYT
13	TRBV5-5	.	ASSRGTTPQETQY
14	TRBV6-2/TRBV6-3	few	ASSYSRTGAYSPLH
11	TRBV6-1	.	ASSEPGTEVQY
13	TRBV4-1	.	ASRDRENSNQPQH
15	TRBV6-2/TRBV6-3	once	ASSYWVAGAGLDTQY
12	TRBV27	.	ASSFGGKNSPLH
13	TRBV7-6	.	ASSSSGGVYNEQF
14	TRBV15	.	ATSRERTGDQQTQY
9	TRBV6-6	.	ASSRDTEAF
14	TRBV25-1	.	ASSVGVGGPNTEAF
13	TRBV27	.	ASSSVPLRSSPLH
12	TRBV9	.	ASGTPSSYNEQF
13	TRBV9	.	ASSPIDRYSDTQY
10	TRBV3-1/TRBV3-2	.	ASDRGGYGYT
12	TRBV19	.	ASHAPYSNQPQH
14	TRBV6-5	once	ASSYGLDRDPYGYT
13	TRBV24-1	.	ATSDPTGANNEQF